Following are 5 T cell receptor beta chains from one sample sequenced in a study of T-cell reconstitution after alpha-beta-depleted transplantation in children. The TCRbeta library was prepared with unique molecular identifiers. MiXCR, run by TCRdb on the PCR reads, gives a single entry per CDR3 protein. The table lists hundreds of thousands of distinct CDR3 sequences, about an eighth of them singletons. The sequenced sample was PBMCs, obtained before TCRalphabeta/CD19-depleted stem cell transplant. These receptors originate from a girl aged 2 to 10 with congenital amegakaryocytic thrombocytopenia, due to receive a stem cell transplant.

This clonotype was recorded at least ten times. The chain joins TRBV20-1 to TRBJ2-1; unclear D gene. Germline CDR1 and CDR2: DFQATT and SNEGSKA (reference sequence). The CDR3 consists of 12 residues. Between the trimmed V and J ends, which lost 3 bases and 12 bases, there was a span of 15 bases. The CDR3 region is CSASLNRLWQFF. CDR3 sequence (DNA): TGCAGTGCTAGCCTAAATCGCCTTTGGCAGTTCTTC.

The table lists this clonotype with a few counts. The rearrangement links TRBV7-2 to TRBJ2-7; maybe TRBD1 (6 bases). The V end lost 1 base, the J end lost 7 bases, and 17 bases lay between the germline ends. The germline V gene has CDR1 SGHTA and CDR2 FQGNSA. The CDR3 runs 15 residues. The CDR3 DNA reads TGTGCCAGCAGCTTAGAGGGTGTCAGGGGTCGAGAGCAGTACTTC. Translation: CASSLEGVRGREQYF.

In its sample, this clonotype was seen many times. V usage is TRBV7-2 and J usage is TRBJ1-5; D not certain. CDR3 length: 16 amino acids. V was trimmed by 5 bases and J by 6 bases, leaving 20 bases between them. The germline V gene has CDR1 SGHTA and CDR2 FQGNSA. The CDR3 nucleotides are TGTGCCAGCAGCCCCATATCAGTCATGGGCAGTCAGCCCCAGCATTTT. This sequence encodes CASSPISVMGSQPQHF.

The table lists this clonotype with a few counts. This rearrangement joins TRBV7-9 to TRBJ2-1; D not resolved. Germline V gene sequence: CDR1 SEHNR, CDR2 FQNEAQ (reference sequence). Between the trimmed V and J ends, which lost 6 bases and 8 bases, there was a span of 11 bases. The CDR3 sequence is 12 residues long. The CDR3 region is CASRADSHEQFF. The DNA of the CDR3 is TGTGCCAGCAGGGCAGATTCGCATGAGCAGTTCTTC.

The chain is built from TRBV7-6 and TRBJ1-2, with TRBD1 matching over 10 bases. Germline V gene sequence: CDR1 SGHVS, CDR2 FNYEAQ. After removal of 5 bases from V and 4 bases from J, the junction contained 10 bases not matched to a gene. This CDR3 is built from 16 residues. As DNA, the CDR3 is TGTGCCAGCAGCCCAGAGACAGGGGGCTTAGGCTATGGCTACACCTTC. Its translation is CASSPETGGLGYGYTF.